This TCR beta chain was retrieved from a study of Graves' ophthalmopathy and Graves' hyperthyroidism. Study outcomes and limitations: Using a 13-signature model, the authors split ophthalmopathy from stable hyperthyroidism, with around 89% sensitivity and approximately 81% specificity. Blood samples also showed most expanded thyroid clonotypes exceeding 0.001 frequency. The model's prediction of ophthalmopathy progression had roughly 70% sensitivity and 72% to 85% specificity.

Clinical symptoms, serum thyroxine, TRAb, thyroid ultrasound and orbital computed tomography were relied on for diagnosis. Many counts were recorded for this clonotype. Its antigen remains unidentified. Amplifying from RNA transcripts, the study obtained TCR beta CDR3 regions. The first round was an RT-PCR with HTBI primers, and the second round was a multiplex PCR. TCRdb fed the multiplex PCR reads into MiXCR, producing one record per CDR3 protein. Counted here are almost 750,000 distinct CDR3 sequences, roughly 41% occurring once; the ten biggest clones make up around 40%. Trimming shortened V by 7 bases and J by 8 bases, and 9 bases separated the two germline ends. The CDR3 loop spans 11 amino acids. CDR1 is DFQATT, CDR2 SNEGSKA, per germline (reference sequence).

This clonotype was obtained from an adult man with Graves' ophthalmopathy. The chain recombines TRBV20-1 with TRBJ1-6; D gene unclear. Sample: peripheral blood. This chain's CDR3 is CSVFTDSPLHF. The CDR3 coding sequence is TGCAGTGTTTTCACGGATTCACCCCTCCACTTT.